The 5 T cell receptor beta chains below come from one sample, sequenced in a study of CD8 T cells in Susac syndrome. cDNA came from around 0.5 to 1 ug RNA primed by random hexamers. One entry per CDR3 protein results from TCRdb running MiXCR on the immunoSEQ multiplex PCR reads. This sample has some 170,000 distinct CDR3 sequences, with around 94% found just once. Sequencing was done on a sample of CD4+ T cells from PBMCs. The receptors derive from a human donor with multiple sclerosis.

The chain has TRBV6-5 and TRBJ1-2, with D uncertain. Germline V gives CDR1 MNHEY, CDR2 SVGAGI. Trimming removed 8 bases from V and 3 bases from J, with 13 bases in between. The CDR3 loop spans 13 amino acids. CDR3: CASGDRGDYGYTF. CDR3 bases: TGTGCCAGCGGGGATCGAGGAGACTATGGCTACACCTTC.

This chain links TRBV2 with TRBJ2-3, with D perhaps TRBD1 (6 bases). The germline V gene has CDR1 SNHLY and CDR2 FYNNEI. The CDR3 is 14 residues long. V gave up 3 bases and J gave up 0 bases, with 7 bases separating them. The CDR3 DNA sequence: TGTGCCAGCAGTGAGGGACACAGCACAGATACGCAGTATTTT. Translation: CASSEGHSTDTQYF.

This clonotype was detected only a few times. V gene TRBV12-3 or TRBV12-4 combines with J gene TRBJ2-7, with a tentative D call TRBD1 (6 bases). This CDR3 region has 13 residues. Trimming stripped 4 bases from V and 3 bases from J, with 10 bases between. CDR3 DNA: TGTGCCAGCAGTTCGACAGGTGACTACGAGCAGTACTTC. Translated: CASSSTGDYEQYF.

This clonotype appeared once. The rearrangement links TRBV11-2 to TRBJ2-7, with a weak D call TRBD2 (5 bases). The CDR3 covers 14 residues. Germline CDR1 SGHAT, CDR2 FQNNGV. The V gene lost 5 bases and the J gene lost 3 bases, with 14 bases spanning the gap. CDR3 in amino acids: CASSTTVGVYEQYF. The CDR3 DNA reads TGTGCCAGCAGCACGACGGTGGGAGTCTACGAGCAGTACTTC.

V is TRBV5-4 and J is TRBJ2-5; TRBD1 or TRBD2 may be the D gene (5 bases each). CDR1 is SGHNT and CDR2 is YYREEE in the germline V gene (reference sequence). Trimming removed 0 bases at V and 2 bases at J, with 14 bases between. The CDR3 has 16 residues. CDR3 sequence: CASSLGGGLNQETQYF. The CDR3 DNA sequence: TGTGCCAGCAGCTTGGGGGGCGGGCTTAATCAAGAGACCCAGTACTTC.